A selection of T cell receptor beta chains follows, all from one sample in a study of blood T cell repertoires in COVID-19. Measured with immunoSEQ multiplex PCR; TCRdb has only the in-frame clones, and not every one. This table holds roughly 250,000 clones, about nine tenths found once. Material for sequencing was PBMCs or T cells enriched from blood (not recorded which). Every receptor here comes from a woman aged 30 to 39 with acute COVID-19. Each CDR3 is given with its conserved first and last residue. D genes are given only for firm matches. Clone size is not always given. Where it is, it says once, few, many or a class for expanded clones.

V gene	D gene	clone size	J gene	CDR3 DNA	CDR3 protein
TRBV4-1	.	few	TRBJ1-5	TGCGCCAGCAGCCAAGTCAGGGCCAATCAGCCCCAGCATTTT	CASSQVRANQPQHF
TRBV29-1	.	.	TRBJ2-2	TGCAGCGTTGAAAGAGCGGTATCCGGGGAGCTGTTTTTT	CSVERAVSGELFF
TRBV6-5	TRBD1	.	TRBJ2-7	TGTGCCAGCAGTTTGAGACAGGGGGGCGAGCAGTACTTC	CASSLRQGGEQYF
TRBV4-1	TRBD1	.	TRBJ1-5	TGCGCCAGCAGCCAGGACCCCGGACAGGGAATATATCAGCCCCAGCATTTT	CASSQDPGQGIYQPQHF
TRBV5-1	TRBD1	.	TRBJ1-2	TGCGCCAGCAGCCTAAGACAGGGGACTAACTATGGCTACACCTTC	CASSLRQGTNYGYTF
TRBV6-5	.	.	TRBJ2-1	TGTGCCAGCAGGGCAGGGGTTAGCTCCTACAATGAGCAGTTCTTC	CASRAGVSSYNEQFF
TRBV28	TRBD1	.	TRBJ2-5	TGTGCCAGCAGTTTATTGGCCCTCGGGACAGGGTCCCAAGAGACCCAGTACTTC	CASSLLALGTGSQETQYF
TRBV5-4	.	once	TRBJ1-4	TGTGCCAGCAGCTTGGACAGCACAAGGGAAAAACTGTTTTTT	CASSLDSTREKLFF
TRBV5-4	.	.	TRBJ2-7	TGTGCCAGCAGGGCTGGCGGAGGCTCCTACGAGCAGTACTTC	CASRAGGGSYEQYF
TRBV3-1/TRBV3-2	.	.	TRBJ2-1	TGTGCCAGCAGCCAAGGAACCTTCGCGGGCAATGAGCAGTTCTTC	CASSQGTFAGNEQFF
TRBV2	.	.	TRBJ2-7	TGTGCCAGCAGTGGGTTTTTGGAACTATACGAGCAGTACTTC	CASSGFLELYEQYF
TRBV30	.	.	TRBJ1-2	TGTGCCTGGAGCCAGGGGAGTGGCTACACCTTC	CAWSQGSGYTF
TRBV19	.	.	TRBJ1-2	TGTGCCACACTTAACAGGGAAAGAGTGGGCTATGGCTACACCTTC	CATLNRERVGYGYTF
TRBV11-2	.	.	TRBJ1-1	TGTGCCAGCAGCCCCGAAGGGGACACTGAAGCTTTCTTT	CASSPEGDTEAFF
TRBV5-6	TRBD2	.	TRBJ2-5	TGTGCCAGCAGCCCTGGAGCAGCGGGAGTGGCGGAGACCCAGTACTTC	CASSPGAAGVAETQYF
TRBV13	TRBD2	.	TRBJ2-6	TGTGCCAGCAGCTTACGGACTAGCTGGTGGGGCTCTGGGGCCAACGTCCTGACTTTC	CASSLRTSWWGSGANVLTF
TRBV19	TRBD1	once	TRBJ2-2	TGTGCCAGTACCCCCCCAGGGGGCCTGAACACCGGGGAGCTGTTTTTT	CASTPPGGLNTGELFF
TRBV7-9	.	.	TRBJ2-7	TGTGCCAGCAGCCCCGACGGGGGTTACGAGCAGTACTTC	CASSPDGGYEQYF
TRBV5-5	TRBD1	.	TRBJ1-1	TGTGCCAGCAGCTGGGGGACAGGGGGCGTCACTGAAGCTTTCTTT	CASSWGTGGVTEAFF
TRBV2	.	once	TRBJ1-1	TGTGCCAGCAATGGAAACCGGGACAACGGGCGGTTGAACACTGAAGCTTTCTTT	CASNGNRDNGRLNTEAFF
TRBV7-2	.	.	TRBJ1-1	TGTGCCAGCAGCCCTCTAGATGAAGCTTTCTTT	CASSPLDEAFF
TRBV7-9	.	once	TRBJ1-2	TGTGCCAGCAGCTCAACCTCGAGGGAAGTGGGCGGCTACACCTTC	CASSSTSREVGGYTF
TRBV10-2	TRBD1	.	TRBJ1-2	TGCGCCAGCAGCCCGCAGGGGGACGGCTATGGCTACACCTTC	CASSPQGDGYGYTF
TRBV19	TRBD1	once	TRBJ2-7	TGTGCCAGTAGTTCACGGACAGGGCCCACCTACGAGCAGTACTTC	CASSSRTGPTYEQYF
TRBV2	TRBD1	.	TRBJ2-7	TGTGCCAGCGACAGGGACTCCTACGAGCAGTACTTC	CASDRDSYEQYF
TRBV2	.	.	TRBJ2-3	TGTGCCAGCAGTGAAGGATGGGGGGAGAGGGCAGATACGCAGTATTTT	CASSEGWGERADTQYF
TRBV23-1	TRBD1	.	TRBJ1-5	TGCGCCAGCAGTCAAGGTTTTAGGGACAGGGGAAATCAGCCCCAGCATTTT	CASSQGFRDRGNQPQHF
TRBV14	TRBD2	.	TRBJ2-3	TGTGCCAGCAGCCCCCAGACTAGCCCAGATACGCAGTATTTT	CASSPQTSPDTQYF
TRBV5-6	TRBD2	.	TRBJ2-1	TGTGCCAGCAGCTTGTGGCAGCTAGCGGGAGGGAGGAATGAGCAGTTCTTC	CASSLWQLAGGRNEQFF
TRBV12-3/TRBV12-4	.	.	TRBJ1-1	TGTGCCAGCAGTTTATTACATTATGAAGCTTTCTTT	CASSLLHYEAFF
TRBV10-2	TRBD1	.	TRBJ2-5	TGCGCCAGCAGTGTCGGGACAGGGGAGAGGGCTAGGAAGACCCAGTACTTC	CASSVGTGERARKTQYF
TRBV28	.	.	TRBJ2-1	TGTGCCAGCAGTTTTAGGGAGTGGGGTACAAACAATGAGCAGTTCTTC	CASSFREWGTNNEQFF
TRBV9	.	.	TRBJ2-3	TGTGCCAGCAGCGTAGGGCAGTTACCTAGCACAGATACGCAGTATTTT	CASSVGQLPSTDTQYF
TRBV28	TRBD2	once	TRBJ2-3	TGTGCCAGCAGTTTAAAGCGGGGGGCGCTCCTCTGGATCACAGATACGCAGTATTTT	CASSLKRGALLWITDTQYF
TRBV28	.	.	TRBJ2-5	TGTGCCAGCACCTCGGGAGCGCGGGAGACCCAGTACTTC	CASTSGARETQYF
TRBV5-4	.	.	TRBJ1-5	TGTGCCAGCAGCTTGGGGGGGGGCAATCAGCCCCAGCATTTT	CASSLGGGNQPQHF
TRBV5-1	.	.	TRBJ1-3	TGCGCCAGCAGCCTAGGACTGAACTCTGGAAACACCATATATTTT	CASSLGLNSGNTIYF
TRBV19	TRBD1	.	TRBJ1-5	TGTGCCAGTAGCTCCCCCCCGGGACAGGGGCTAGATCAGCCCCAGCATTTT	CASSSPPGQGLDQPQHF
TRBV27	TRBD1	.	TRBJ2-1	TGTGCCAGCAAGATAAGGGACAGCTCCTACAATGAGCAGTTCTTC	CASKIRDSSYNEQFF
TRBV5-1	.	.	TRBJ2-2	TGCGCCAGCAGCCAACAGGGCCTTTCAGGGACCGGGGAGCTGTTTTTT	CASSQQGLSGTGELFF
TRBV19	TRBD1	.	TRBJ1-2	TGTGCCAGTAGTATCCAGACAGGGAGTTCCTCTGGCTACACCTTC	CASSIQTGSSSGYTF
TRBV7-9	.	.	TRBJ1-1	TGTGCCAGCAGCCCAAGGACAGCGAACACTGAAGCTTTCTTT	CASSPRTANTEAFF
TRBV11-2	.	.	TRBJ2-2	TGTGCCAGCAGCTTACAGCGCTCGAACACCGGGGAGCTGTTTTTT	CASSLQRSNTGELFF
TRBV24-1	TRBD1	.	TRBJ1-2	TGTGCCACCAGTGATTGGGATACCAGGGGGCGCAGCTATGGCTACACCTTC	CATSDWDTRGRSYGYTF
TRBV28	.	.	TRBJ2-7	TGTGCCAGCAGTCCCGAAGAGGCTCGGCAGTACTTC	CASSPEEARQYF
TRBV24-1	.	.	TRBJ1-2	TGTGCCACCAGTGAACAGAACTATGGCTACACCTTC	CATSEQNYGYTF
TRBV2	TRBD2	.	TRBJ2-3	TGTGCCAGCAGTCCAACTAGCGGGGGGTGGGATACGCAGTATTTT	CASSPTSGGWDTQYF
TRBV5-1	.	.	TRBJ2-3	TGCGCCAGCAGTCTAGCCCCAGGGGCCGGCACAGATACGCAGTATTTT	CASSLAPGAGTDTQYF
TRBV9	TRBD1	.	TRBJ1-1	TGTGCCAGCAGCGCCCAAGACAGGGATATGAACACTGAAGCTTTCTTT	CASSAQDRDMNTEAFF
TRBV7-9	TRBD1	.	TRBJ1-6	TGTGCCAGCAGCTCGACAGGGACGGGTAATTCACCCCTCCACTTT	CASSSTGTGNSPLHF
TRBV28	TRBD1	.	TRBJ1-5	TGTGCCAGCAGGGGACAGGGTAATCAGCCCCAGCATTTT	CASRGQGNQPQHF
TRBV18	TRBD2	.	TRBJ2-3	TGTGCCAGCTCACCGCCTATAGCGGGAGGGCCAAGAGATACGCAGTATTTT	CASSPPIAGGPRDTQYF
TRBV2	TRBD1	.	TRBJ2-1	TGTGCCAGCAGCGCGGACAGGAGCTCCTACAATGAGCAGTTCTTC	CASSADRSSYNEQFF
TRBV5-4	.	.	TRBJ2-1	TGTGCCAGCAGCTTGGGGGCGGGGTTAAATGAGCAGTTCTTC	CASSLGAGLNEQFF
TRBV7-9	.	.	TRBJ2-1	TGTGCCAGCAGCCAGAGCGGACAGTATTACAATGAGCAGTTCTTC	CASSQSGQYYNEQFF
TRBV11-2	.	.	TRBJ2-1	TGTGCCAGCAGCTTAGGGGCGGGGGCAAGTTACAATGAGCAGTTCTTC	CASSLGAGASYNEQFF
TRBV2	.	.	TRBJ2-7	TGTGCCAGCAGGGAGGGAGCCCAACCACTCTACGAGCAGTACTTC	CASREGAQPLYEQYF
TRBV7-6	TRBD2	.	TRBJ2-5	TGTGCCAGCAGGGAGACTCTAGCGGGGGGACGCGAGACCCAGTACTTC	CASRETLAGGRETQYF
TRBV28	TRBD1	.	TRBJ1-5	TGTGCCAGCAGTCCCGGGACAGGGAGTAATCAGCCCCAGCATTTT	CASSPGTGSNQPQHF
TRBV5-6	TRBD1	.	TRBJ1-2	TGTGCCAGCAGCTTGGGGAACAGGGGTGAAAACTATGGCTACACCTTC	CASSLGNRGENYGYTF